Listed below are T cell receptor beta chains from one sample, sequenced in a study of OX40 agonist ivuxolimab in advanced cancers. Clones were read by immunoSEQ multiplex PCR, and TCRdb kept only the in-frame ones, dropping some. The data show roughly 56,000 clones, 84% seen once. The sequences come from CD4+ or CD8+ T cells sorted from blood, collected in a trial of the OX40 agonist ivuxolimab. The receptors were sampled from an adult with an advanced solid tumor such as melanoma, head and neck, liver or kidney cancer. Each CDR3 is given with its conserved first and last residue. The order of the fields is D gene, V gene, CDR3 protein. A D gene is named only where the DNA matches it firmly.

D: TRBD1
V: TRBV6-1
CDR3: CASSPRTGNLSPLHF

D: NA
V: TRBV6-5
CDR3: CASSQGQTQYF

D: NA
V: TRBV11-2
CDR3: CASSPGTETQYF

D: NA
V: TRBV12-5
CDR3: CASGASGSRPEAFF

D: NA
V: TRBV11-2
CDR3: CASSLLGSGTDTQYF

D: NA
V: TRBV28
CDR3: CASRTPNQPQHF

D: NA
V: TRBV6-5
CDR3: CASSQEGVYYGYTF

D: NA
V: TRBV19
CDR3: CASSIGQRSTDTQYF

D: NA
V: TRBV10-1
CDR3: CASSETLGETQYF

D: NA
V: TRBV9
CDR3: CASSVEGWGEQYF

D: NA
V: TRBV7-8
CDR3: CASSLAYSNQPQHF

D: TRBD2
V: TRBV7-8
CDR3: CASSYGASGDTDTQYF

D: NA
V: TRBV2
CDR3: CASSDQGSGNTIYF

D: TRBD2
V: TRBV18
CDR3: CASSPWSGGSEQYF

D: NA
V: TRBV25-1
CDR3: CASSDPTGWGNTIYF

D: NA
V: TRBV2
CDR3: CASSESTSNQPQHF

D: NA
V: TRBV19
CDR3: CARRGRQGASSREGYEQYF

D: TRBD1
V: TRBV2
CDR3: CASSSQTGSSYNSPLHF

D: TRBD2
V: TRBV7-9
CDR3: CASVAGLERVDTQYF

D: NA
V: TRBV18
CDR3: CASSPRTERGYEQFF

D: NA
V: TRBV28
CDR3: CASSRTADNEKLFF

D: NA
V: TRBV9
CDR3: CASSVSDRYSSGNTIYF

D: NA
V: TRBV2
CDR3: CASSGTTDTQYF

D: NA
V: TRBV7-3
CDR3: CASSLNGERGQYF

D: NA
V: TRBV2
CDR3: CASSEEGPQHF

D: NA
V: TRBV2
CDR3: CASSRGAGQGNEQFF

D: TRBD1
V: TRBV9
CDR3: CASSVGGQLGSSPLHF

D: NA
V: TRBV7-9
CDR3: CASSPGQTSNQPQHF

D: NA
V: TRBV20-1
CDR3: CSGQNQETQYF

D: TRBD2
V: TRBV5-4
CDR3: CASSPGGGRALTDTQYF

D: NA
V: TRBV10-3
CDR3: CAISEGLGSDEQFF

D: NA
V: TRBV18
CDR3: CASSPGRASGANVLTF

D: NA
V: TRBV6-6
CDR3: CASSFTVDEKLFF

D: TRBD1
V: TRBV30
CDR3: CAWSQGAYEQYF

D: NA
V: TRBV4-1
CDR3: CASSRSGGPNTGELFF

D: TRBD2
V: TRBV4-1
CDR3: CASSQDWGLGTDTQYF

D: TRBD1
V: TRBV2
CDR3: CASSAIDRETDTQYF

D: TRBD2
V: TRBV13
CDR3: CASRENGLVYSEQFF

D: NA
V: TRBV6-1
CDR3: CASSEATGVTYNEQFF

D: TRBD2
V: TRBV6-1
CDR3: CASSDETSGSYNEQFF

D: TRBD2
V: TRBV30
CDR3: CAWSGLAGAEQYF

D: NA
V: TRBV18
CDR3: CASSQNHMNTEAFF

D: NA
V: TRBV9
CDR3: CASSVASEGWGNSPLHF

D: NA
V: TRBV11-2
CDR3: CASSFSASSGNTIYF

D: TRBD2
V: TRBV7-9
CDR3: CASLSPTSGRSNTGELFF

D: TRBD2
V: TRBV9
CDR3: CASSAAGTSSVEQFF

D: TRBD1
V: TRBV11-2
CDR3: CASRRTGPANEQFF

D: NA
V: TRBV5-1
CDR3: CASSLSPTVDEQFF

D: NA
V: TRBV14
CDR3: CASSQSRGSYGYTF

D: TRBD2
V: TRBV4-1
CDR3: CASSFGLAGVSNEQFF

D: TRBD2
V: TRBV7-3
CDR3: CASSGQRGQETQYF